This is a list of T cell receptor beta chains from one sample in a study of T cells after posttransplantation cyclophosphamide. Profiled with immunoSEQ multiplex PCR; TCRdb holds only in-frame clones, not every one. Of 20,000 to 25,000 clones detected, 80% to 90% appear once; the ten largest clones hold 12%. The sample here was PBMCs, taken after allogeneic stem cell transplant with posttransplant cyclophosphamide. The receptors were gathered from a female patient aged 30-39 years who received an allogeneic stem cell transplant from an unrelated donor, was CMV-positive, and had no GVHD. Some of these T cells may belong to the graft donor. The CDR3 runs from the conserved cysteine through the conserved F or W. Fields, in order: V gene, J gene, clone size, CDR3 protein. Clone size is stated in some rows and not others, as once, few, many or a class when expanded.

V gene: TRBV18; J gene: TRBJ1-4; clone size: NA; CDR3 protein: CASSPSGGLGEKLFF
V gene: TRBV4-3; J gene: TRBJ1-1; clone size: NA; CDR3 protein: CASSRRENTEAFF
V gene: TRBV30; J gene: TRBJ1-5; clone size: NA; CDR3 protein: CAWSVQQGGAYSNQPQHF
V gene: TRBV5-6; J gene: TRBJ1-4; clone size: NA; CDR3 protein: CASSLGPGMVTNEKLFF
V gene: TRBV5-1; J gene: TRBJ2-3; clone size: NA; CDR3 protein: CASSLWLGWADTQYF
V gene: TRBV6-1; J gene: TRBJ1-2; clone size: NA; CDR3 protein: CASSAMGVQGANGYTF
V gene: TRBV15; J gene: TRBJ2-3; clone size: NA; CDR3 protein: CATSREGLATDTQYF
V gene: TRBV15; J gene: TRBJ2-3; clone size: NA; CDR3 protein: CATSRERTGSTDTQYF
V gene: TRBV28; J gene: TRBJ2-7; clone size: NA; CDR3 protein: CASSLGRGPLSYEQYF
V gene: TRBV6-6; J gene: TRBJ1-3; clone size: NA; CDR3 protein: CASTNRDRIDGNTIYF
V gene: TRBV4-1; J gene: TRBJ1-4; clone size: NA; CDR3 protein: CASSLREREKLFF
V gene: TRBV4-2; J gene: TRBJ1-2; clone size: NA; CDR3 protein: CASSQDAGTGRGYTF
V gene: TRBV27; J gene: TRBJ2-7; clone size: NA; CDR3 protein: CASSPTRVRHYEQYF
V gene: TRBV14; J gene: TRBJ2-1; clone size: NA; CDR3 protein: CASSQVRGSNNEQFF
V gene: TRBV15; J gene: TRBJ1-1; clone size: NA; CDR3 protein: CATSSEHYSMNTEAFF
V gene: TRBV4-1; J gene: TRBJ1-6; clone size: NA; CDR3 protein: CASSSQGAYNSPLHF
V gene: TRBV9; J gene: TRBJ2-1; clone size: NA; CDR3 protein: CASSVSPGRPIRENEQFF
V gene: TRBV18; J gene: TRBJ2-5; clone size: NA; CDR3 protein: CASSPLSGRREETQYF
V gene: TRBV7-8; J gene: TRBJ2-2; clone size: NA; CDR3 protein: CASSRTEGGELFF
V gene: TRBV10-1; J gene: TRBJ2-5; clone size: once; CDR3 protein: CASGTGADETQYF
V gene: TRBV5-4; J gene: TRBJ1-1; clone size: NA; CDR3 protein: CASSRNTEAFF
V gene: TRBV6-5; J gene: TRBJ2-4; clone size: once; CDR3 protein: CASTPGGRGKNIQYF
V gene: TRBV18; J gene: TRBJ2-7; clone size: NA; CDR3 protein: CASSPRVAGSVGEQYF
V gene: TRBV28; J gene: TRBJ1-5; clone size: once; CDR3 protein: CASSFHTSRGNQPQHF
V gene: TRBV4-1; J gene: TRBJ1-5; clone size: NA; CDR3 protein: CASSQSSVRGRGQPQHF
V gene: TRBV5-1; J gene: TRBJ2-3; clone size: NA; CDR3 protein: CASSPGQVLSDTQYF